The 11 T cell receptor beta chains in this list originate from one sample, sequenced in a study of tumor-infiltrating lymphocytes in localized non-small cell lung cancer (dated by TCRdb to about 2021). Libraries were made using the immunoSEQ multiplex PCR assay. Drawn from immuneACCESS, this table holds only the in-frame rearrangements with V and J called that TCRdb kept. Clones are partly lost; checked studies trace under half to an unresolved V gene and leave the rest unexplained. Within this sample are 14,000 to 15,000 clones, with more than 80% of them counted one time only. The biggest ten clones account for under 3% of the sample. The sample consisted of lung tumor tissue. The receptors originated from a human donor with non-small cell lung cancer.

V and J are TRBV4-1 and TRBJ2-7; 9 bases are a match to TRBD2. Germline V gene data show CDR1 as MGHRA and CDR2 as YSYEKL. V was pared by 1 base and J by 2 bases, with 6 bases of the junction left unmatched. The length of the CDR3 is 16 residues. Written as DNA, the CDR3 is TGCGCCAGCAGCCAAGGGCTAGCGGGGCCGACCTACGAGCAGTACTTC. The encoded protein is CASSQGLAGPTYEQYF.

The chain recombines TRBV11-2 with TRBJ2-1; no clear D. The V end lost 5 bases, the J end lost 4 bases, and 18 bases lay between the germline ends. Germline V gives CDR1 SGHAT, CDR2 FQNNGV. CDR3 length equals 16 residues. CDR3 bases: TGTGCCAGCAGCACGGTAGTAGCCCTAGTTTACAATGAGCAGTTCTTC. Encoded protein: CASSTVVALVYNEQFF.

V and J are TRBV9 and TRBJ2-3; D is possibly TRBD2 (6 bases). Between the trimmed V and J ends, which lost 0 bases and 5 bases, there was a span of 13 bases. The CDR3 has 15 residues. Germline V gives CDR1 SGDLS, CDR2 YYNGEE. CDR3 sequence reads: CASSVAGRRGDTQYF. The CDR3 DNA reads TGTGCCAGCAGCGTAGCGGGGAGGAGAGGAGATACGCAGTATTTT.

The chain is built from TRBV6-1 and TRBJ2-7; 9 positions match TRBD1. CDR1 is MNHNS and CDR2 is SASEGT in the germline V gene. The CDR3 runs to 14 residues. The trim removed 6 bases at V and 2 bases at J, leaving 5 bases unmatched. The CDR3 loop reads CASRSRTGAYEQYF. In nucleotides, the CDR3 is TGTGCCAGCAGGTCGCGGACAGGGGCCTACGAGCAGTACTTC.

This clone was picked up a small number of times. This chain joins TRBV7-2 and TRBJ2-3; no firm D call. The germline V gene has CDR1 SGHTA and CDR2 FQGNSA. The V end was cut by 0 bases, the J end by 6 bases, with 4 bases between. CDR3 length: 12 residues. The CDR3 bases are TGTGCCAGCAGCTTAGCGCGGGATACGCAGTATTTT. Its protein is CASSLARDTQYF.

The chain links TRBV4-3 to TRBJ2-3, with a tentative D call TRBD1 (6 bases). With 2 bases removed from V and 2 bases from J, the gap between germline ends came to 23 bases. This CDR3 has 19 amino acids. From germline, CDR1 is LGHNA and CDR2 YSLEER. CDR3 DNA: TGCGCCAGCAGCCAAACTACAGGGAGTGGTTTTTTGCCCACAGATACGCAGTATTTT. Protein sequence: CASSQTTGSGFLPTDTQYF.

The rearrangement uses TRBV28 and TRBJ2-3, with 12 nucleotides matching TRBD2. Losses at the gene ends were 2 bases for V and 1 base for J; bases not matched to a gene: 10. Germline V CDR1 and CDR2: MDHEN, SYDVKM. This CDR3 spans 19 amino acids. This CDR3 reads CASSLPTSGRVSGTDTQYF. Written as DNA, the CDR3 is TGTGCCAGCAGTTTACCGACTAGCGGGAGAGTATCGGGCACAGATACGCAGTATTTT.

DNA for the CDR3: TGTGCCAGTAGTATTAGGACAGGGAATGGCTACACCTTC. Amino acids: CASSIRTGNGYTF. This chain connects TRBV19 to TRBJ1-2, with TRBD1 matching over 8 bases. J gave up 6 bases and V 3 bases, and 3 bases lay outside the gene matches. This CDR3 region has 13 residues. Germline CDR1 reads LNHDA; CDR2 reads SQIVND (reference sequence). The whole variable domain, filled in from reference TRBV19 and TRBJ1-2, reads DGGITQSPKYLFRKEGQNVTLSCEQNLNHDAMYWYRQDPGQGLRLIYYSQIVNDFQKGDIAEGYSVSREKKESFPLTVTSAQKNPTAFYLCASSIRTGNGYTFGSGTRLTVV.

The sample holds a few counts of this clone. The J gene is TRBJ2-1, the V gene TRBV6-1; D perhaps matches TRBD1 (6 bases). V lost 8 bases, J lost 6 bases, and 14 bases lay in between. The CDR3 consists of 13 residues. In germline, CDR1 is MNHNS, CDR2 SASEGT. The CDR3 sequence is CASGGSKSNEQFF. The DNA of the CDR3 is TGTGCCAGCGGGGGCTCAAAGAGCAATGAGCAGTTCTTC.

This rearrangement joins TRBV7-2 to TRBJ1-4; the match to TRBD1 covers 7 bases. V shed 1 base and J 11 bases; nucleotides not matched to a gene: 7. This CDR3 is 14 amino acids long. Per germline, CDR1 SGHTA and CDR2 FQGNSA. The CDR3 loop is CASSLGQGYRKLFF. In DNA, the CDR3 is TGTGCCAGCAGCTTAGGACAGGGTTATAGGAAACTGTTTTTT.

Written as DNA, the CDR3 is TGTGCCAGTAGCCCCCGAGCTCAGACCTCTGGAAACACCATATATTTT. It specifies CASSPRAQTSGNTIYF. The chain uses TRBV19 and TRBJ1-3, with D uncertain. The germline V gene encodes CDR1 LNHDA and CDR2 SQIVND (reference sequence). This CDR3 has 16 amino acids. Between the trimmed V and J ends, which lost 6 bases and 0 bases, there was a span of 15 bases.